The 28 T cell receptor beta chains below were found in one sample sequenced in a study of vaccination and CD4 T cells after COVID-19. Oncomine TCR Beta short-read sequencing was applied to DNA from cultured CD4+ T cells. TCRdb redid the calling of the PCR reads with MiXCR, one entry per CDR3 protein. The table has around 25,000 distinct CDR3 sequences, under 65% seen once. The treatment here: roughly 10-day PBMC culture with coronavirus spike peptide pools or control peptides (ViraFEST assay). These TCRs' antigens remain unknown. The sequences come from CD4+ T cells from blood, cultured in vitro, collected after SARS-CoV-2 vaccination. These receptors were obtained from a human donor who received a COVID-19 vaccine.

This rearrangement joins TRBV20-1 to TRBJ2-5; D is perhaps TRBD2 (6 bases). Between the trimmed V and J ends, which lost 0 bases and 5 bases, there was a span of 10 bases. The CDR3 has 13 residues. Germline V gives CDR1 DFQATT, CDR2 SNEGSKA (reference sequence). CDR3 bases: TGCAGTGCTAGAGAAACTAGCTCGGAGACCCAGTACTTC. Translated: CSARETSSETQYF.

This clonotype was observed once. This chain connects TRBV6-1 to TRBJ2-2; 9 bases agree with TRBD2. This CDR3 has 15 residues. CDR1 is MNHNS, CDR2 SASEGT, per germline. Trimming took 5 bases from V and 1 from J; bases not matched to a gene: 2. CDR3 sequence: CASSLSGGNTGELFF. The CDR3 bases are TGTGCCAGCAGTCTTAGCGGGGGGAACACCGGGGAGCTGTTTTTT.

V usage is TRBV30 and J usage is TRBJ1-5; possibly TRBD1 for D (6 bases). Germline CDR1 and CDR2: GTSNPN and SVGIG (reference sequence). CDR3 length equals 13 residues. Trimming took 1 base from V and 7 from J, leaving 11 bases between them. CDR3: CAWSGQGRQPQHF. The CDR3 nucleotides read TGTGCCTGGAGTGGGCAGGGGAGGCAGCCCCAGCATTTT.

J is TRBJ1-1 and V is TRBV6-5; 9 bases line up with TRBD1. This CDR3 comprises 14 residues. Germline loops: CDR1 MNHEY, CDR2 SVGAGI. Trimming took 0 bases from V and 8 from J; bases not matched to a gene: 4. The CDR3 reads CASSYSVGTGEAFF. The CDR3 DNA reads as TGTGCCAGCAGTTACTCGGTGGGGACAGGGGAAGCTTTCTTT.

The chain employs TRBV30 and TRBJ2-7; D not certain. Germline CDR1 is GTSNPN and CDR2 is SVGIG (reference sequence). The CDR3 length is 13 residues. V was pared by 5 bases and J by 0 bases, with 11 bases between. As DNA, the CDR3 is TGTGCCTGGGTAAGGGTCCCCTCCTACGAGCAGTACTTC. This encodes CAWVRVPSYEQYF.

This sequence joins TRBV2 and TRBJ1-1; a weak D match, TRBD1 (5 bases). CDR3 length equals 12 residues. In germline, CDR1 is SNHLY, CDR2 FYNNEI. V was clipped by 8 bases and J by 6 bases, with 13 bases between them. The CDR3 nucleotides read TGTGCCAGCGGGACGGGGGACCCTGAAGCTTTCTTT. This codes for CASGTGDPEAFF.

V usage is TRBV6-1 and J usage is TRBJ1-2, with a tentative D call TRBD1 (5 bases). The CDR3 spans 14 residues. Germline V gene data show CDR1 as MNHNS and CDR2 as SASEGT. Trimming stripped 7 bases from V and 3 bases from J, with 15 bases between. CDR3 loop: CASTLLGGDYGYTF. CDR3 nucleotides: TGTGCCAGCACCCTCCTCGGGGGGGACTATGGCTACACCTTC.

The V gene is TRBV10-2, the J gene TRBJ1-2; TRBD1 might be the D (6 bases). The CDR3 runs to 12 residues. Germline CDR1 reads WSHSY; CDR2 reads SAAADI. V dropped 7 bases and J dropped 4 bases, with 10 bases sitting between them. The CDR3: CASNQGSYGYTF. In nucleotides, the CDR3 is TGCGCCAGCAATCAGGGGAGCTATGGCTACACCTTC.

This chain links TRBV21-1 with TRBJ1-1. TRBV21-1 is recorded as a pseudogene. CDR3 length: 18 amino acids. CDR3 loop: CASSGPTEDGSNDTEAFF. The DNA for the CDR3 is TGTGCCAGCAGCGGACCGACGGAGGATGGGTCGAACGACACTGAAGCTTTCTTT.

V and J are TRBV7-3 and TRBJ2-1; TRBD2 matches at 10 bases. The junction had 3 bases not matched to a gene; V was cut back by 5 bases and J by 2 bases. The CDR3 sequence is 15 residues long. Germline assignment: CDR1 SGHTA and CDR2 FQGTGA. DNA for the CDR3: TGTGCCAGCAGCGCGAGCGGGGGGGCCTACAATGAGCAGTTCTTC. It specifies CASSASGGAYNEQFF.

CDR3 residues: CATSDFWGGQETQYF. The DNA for the CDR3 is TGTGCCACCAGTGATTTTTGGGGGGGTCAAGAGACCCAGTACTTC. The chain carries TRBV24-1 and TRBJ2-5; the match to TRBD2 covers 7 bases. V dropped 1 base and J dropped 2; count of bases not matched to a gene: 3. The germline gives CDR1 KGHDR, CDR2 SFDVKD. The CDR3 has 15 amino acids.

This clonotype came up a few times. The chain recombines TRBV27 with TRBJ1-2; D is perhaps TRBD1 (6 bases). Trimming shortened V by 4 bases and J by 2 bases, and 8 bases separated the two germline ends. This CDR3 region has 13 residues. Looked up from germline, CDR1 is MNHEY and CDR2 is SMNVEV (reference sequence). The DNA of the CDR3 is TGTGCCAGCAGTTCCACAGGGAACTATGGCTACACCTTC. Residues: CASSSTGNYGYTF.

V gene TRBV28 combines with J gene TRBJ1-1; D perhaps matches TRBD1 (5 bases). Germline CDR1 reads MDHEN; CDR2 reads SYDVKM. Trimming took off 6 bases at V and 4 bases at J, with 27 bases between the two ends. This CDR3 contains 18 residues. The CDR3 DNA sequence: TGTGCCAGCAGCCCACCCCGGGACGGACAATATGACGGCACTGAAGCTTTCTTT. Amino acids: CASSPPRDGQYDGTEAFF.

J is TRBJ2-7 and V is TRBV2; D ambiguous. The germline V gene has CDR1 SNHLY and CDR2 FYNNEI. This CDR3 comprises 11 residues. Trimming pared 5 bases from V and 2 bases from J, leaving 4 bases between. The CDR3: CASSFAYEQYF. In DNA form, the CDR3 reads TGTGCCAGCAGTTTCGCCTACGAGCAGTACTTC.

V gene TRBV30 combines with J gene TRBJ1-1; maybe TRBD1 (6 bases). Trimming took 0 bases from V and 1 from J, leaving 15 bases between them. Germline V gene data show CDR1 as GTSNPN and CDR2 as SVGIG (reference sequence). This CDR3 region has 16 residues. This chain's CDR3 is CAWSVQEGVGNTEAFF. CDR3 sequence (DNA): TGTGCCTGGAGTGTACAGGAGGGGGTAGGGAACACTGAAGCTTTCTTT.

V gene TRBV7-6 combines with J gene TRBJ2-3; D is unclear. Germline V lookup: CDR1 SGHVS, CDR2 FNYEAQ. This CDR3 region has 15 residues. Trimming took off 3 bases at V and 2 bases at J, with 12 bases between the two ends. The CDR3 DNA reads TGTGCCAGCAGCTTTCTTAAAACCCCCACAGATACGCAGTATTTT. It encodes CASSFLKTPTDTQYF.

The chain combines TRBV9 with TRBJ1-2, with D unresolved. The length of the CDR3 is 15 residues. CDR1 and CDR2 (germline): SGDLS, YYNGEE. V shed 0 bases and J shed 4 bases, with 13 bases lying between them. CDR3 residues: CASSVGEGRSYGYTF. CDR3 nucleotide sequence: TGTGCCAGCAGCGTAGGTGAAGGGAGGAGCTATGGCTACACCTTC.

V gene TRBV12-2 combines with J gene TRBJ2-2; no check of the table's D call, TRBD1, against the DNA was made. TRBV12-2 is assigned pseudogene status. This CDR3 region has 17 residues. The CDR3 spells CASRLFGGQLYTGELFF. The CDR3 coding sequence is TGTGCAAGTCGCTTATTTGGGGGGCAGCTATACACCGGGGAGCTGTTTTTT.

This clonotype was detected a few times. The chain links TRBV15 to TRBJ1-5, with a tentative D call TRBD1 (6 bases). The CDR3 has 15 residues. Germline assignment: CDR1 LNHNV and CDR2 YYDKDF (reference sequence). V was trimmed by 0 bases and J by 2 bases, leaving 8 bases between them. The DNA of the CDR3 is TGTGCCACCAGCAGAGAGAGACAGGGCAATCAGCCCCAGCATTTT. Translated: CATSRERQGNQPQHF.

The genes are TRBV20-1 and TRBJ1-1, with D uncertain. Germline values: CDR1 DFQATT, CDR2 SNEGSKA (reference sequence). V gave up 0 bases and J gave up 4 bases, with 9 bases separating them. The CDR3 totals 13 residues. The CDR3 region is CSARERLSTEAFF. For the CDR3, the DNA is TGCAGTGCTAGAGAGAGGCTTAGCACTGAAGCTTTCTTT.

By sample share, this clonotype is large (0.1 to 1%). V and J are TRBV20-1 and TRBJ2-7; 8 bases align to TRBD1. The length of the CDR3 is 14 residues. In germline, CDR1 is DFQATT, CDR2 SNEGSKA (reference sequence). V lost 2 bases and J lost 6; bases outside the gene matches: 9. The CDR3 sequence is CSARLDRGSGEQYF. The CDR3 bases are TGCAGTGCTAGACTAGACAGGGGATCTGGCGAGCAGTACTTC.

This chain joins TRBV27 and TRBJ1-6; D is undetermined. The CDR3 consists of 15 residues. Germline V gives CDR1 MNHEY, CDR2 SMNVEV (reference sequence). Trimming removed 7 bases from V and 6 bases from J, with 16 bases in between. The CDR3 is CASTPWGAINSPLHF. The CDR3 DNA follows: TGTGCCAGCACACCTTGGGGAGCGATTAATTCACCCCTCCACTTT.

The genes are TRBV7-8 and TRBJ1-1; D call uncertain. Germline V gene lookup returns CDR1 SGHVS and CDR2 FQNEAQ. The CDR3 runs 13 residues. The V end lost 1 base, the J end lost 6 bases, and 9 bases lay between the germline ends. The CDR3 loop reads CASSLVIGAEAFF. CDR3 sequence (DNA): TGTGCCAGCAGCTTAGTGATCGGGGCTGAAGCTTTCTTT.

The rearrangement links TRBV10-3 to TRBJ2-5; 7 nucleotides line up with TRBD1. V dropped 2 bases and J dropped 5; count of bases not matched to a gene: 11. The CDR3 sequence is 16 residues long. Per the germline V gene, CDR1 is ENHRY and CDR2 is SYGVKD. The CDR3: CAISEIGGEVGETQYF. DNA of the CDR3: TGTGCCATCAGTGAGATAGGGGGCGAGGTCGGGGAGACCCAGTACTTC.

This clonotype has just a few counts. The V call is TRBV12-3 or TRBV12-4, the J call TRBJ2-5; 15 bases are shared with TRBD2. The CDR3 length is 15 residues. V lost 4 bases to trimming and J lost 8 bases; unmatched junction nucleotides: 5. CDR3 DNA sequence: TGTGCCAGCAGTTGGACTAGCGGGGGGGCTGGAACCCAGTACTTC. This encodes CASSWTSGGAGTQYF.

The chain recombines TRBV6-1 with TRBJ2-5; D remains unclear. The germline gives CDR1 MNHNS, CDR2 SASEGT. V was trimmed by 7 bases and J by 4 bases, leaving 19 bases between them. The CDR3 covers 15 residues. The CDR3 nucleotides are TGTGCCAGCACGCGGCCGGGTATAAGCAGAGAGACCCAGTACTTC. It yields the protein CASTRPGISRETQYF.

The chain links TRBV12-3 or TRBV12-4 to TRBJ1-3; possibly TRBD1 for D (5 bases). This CDR3 has 14 amino acids. Trimming removed 6 bases at V and 0 bases at J, with 9 bases between. The CDR3 sequence: CASRDSFSGNTIYF. The CDR3 bases are TGTGCCAGCAGAGACAGCTTCTCTGGAAACACCATATATTTT.

A few counts support this clonotype. The chain carries TRBV19 and TRBJ2-5, with D unclear. This CDR3 is built from 11 residues. Trimming pared 5 bases from V and 5 bases from J, leaving 6 bases between. CDR1 and CDR2 from the germline V gene are LNHDA and SQIVND (reference sequence). The CDR3 sequence: CASSPGETQYF. The CDR3 DNA sequence: TGTGCCAGTAGTCCAGGCGAGACCCAGTACTTC.